The 14 T cell receptor beta chains listed next were all sequenced from one sample in a study of shared clonotypes between healthy human individuals. TCRdb's table, derived via immunoSEQ multiplex PCR, lists solely in-frame clones and lacks some. Of over a million clones detected, around three quarters appear once; the ten largest clones hold 0.6% to 0.75%. The sample taken for sequencing was memory CD4+ T cells from PBMCs. The subset denotes: CD45RA-negative fraction. The origin of the receptors is a man younger than 30 in good health. Some clones in this sample may be carry-over from other donors' samples.

The V gene is TRBV18, the J gene TRBJ2-3; 7 bases align to TRBD2. CDR1 and CDR2 (germline): KGHSH, LQKENI. The ends lost 4 bases at V and 2 bases at J; junction bases unmatched: 3. The CDR3 has 14 amino acids. The CDR3 loop is CASSQAGNTDTQYF. The CDR3 DNA sequence: TGTGCCAGCTCACAAGCGGGGAACACAGATACGCAGTATTTT.

This clone appeared once. This sequence joins TRBV23-1 and TRBJ1-5; the match to TRBD1 covers 8 bases. Being an ORF, TRBV23-1 has a function that is uncertain. The CDR3 loop spans 17 amino acids. V dropped 6 bases and J dropped 5; count of bases not matched to a gene: 15. The CDR3 protein is CASRLRQGPLPYQPQHF. The CDR3 coding sequence is TGCGCCAGCAGACTTAGACAGGGGCCTCTACCCTATCAGCCCCAGCATTTT.

The sample holds a few counts of this clone. In nucleotides, the CDR3 is TGTGCCAGCAGCCACCGGGACGGAACGGGATTCGTGACTTTC. Amino acids: CASSHRDGTGFVTF. The chain recombines TRBV7-2 with TRBJ2-6, with D perhaps given as TRBD1 or TRBD2 (5 bases each). V shed 5 bases and J shed 17 bases, with 22 bases lying between them. Per the germline V gene, CDR1 is SGHTA and CDR2 is FQGNSA. CDR3 length: 14 residues.

The chain has TRBV5-1 and TRBJ2-1, with D hard to call. The CDR3 consists of 16 residues. Trimming cost V 4 bases and J 0 bases, with 14 bases left between them. Germline V gene sequence: CDR1 SGHRS, CDR2 YFSETQ. The CDR3 protein is CASSTNQWSSYNEQFF. In DNA, the CDR3 is TGCGCCAGCAGCACAAACCAGTGGAGCTCCTACAATGAGCAGTTCTTC.

V is TRBV11-1 and J is TRBJ2-3; 14 nucleotides align to TRBD2. In germline, CDR1 is SGHAT, CDR2 FQDESV (reference sequence). The CDR3 consists of 18 residues. The ends lost 6 bases at V and 1 base at J; junction bases unmatched: 9. CDR3 protein: CASRSTSGRALGTDTQYF. The CDR3 coding sequence is TGTGCCAGCAGGTCGACTAGCGGGAGGGCCCTCGGCACAGATACGCAGTATTTT.

The CDR3 sequence is CAISPGQGAYEQYF. The DNA of the CDR3 is TGTGCCATCAGCCCCGGGCAGGGGGCGTATGAGCAGTACTTC. V gene TRBV10-3 combines with J gene TRBJ2-7, with 8 bases matching TRBD1. This CDR3 contains 14 residues. V lost 6 bases, J lost 7 bases, and 11 bases stayed unmatched. The V gene's germline CDR1 is ENHRY and CDR2 SYGVKD.

The CDR3 sequence is CASSLQGASEQYF. CDR3 in DNA: TGTGCCAGCAGCTTACAGGGGGCATCAGAGCAGTACTTC. The chain carries TRBV13 and TRBJ2-7, with 8 positions matching TRBD1. Germline V gene sequence: CDR1 PRHDT, CDR2 FYEKMQ (reference sequence). V trimming: 2 bases; J trimming: 7 bases; junction bases outside the gene matches: 4. The CDR3 contains 13 residues.

In DNA, the CDR3 is TGTGCCAGCAGCGAGACAGGGGTCTATGGCTACACCTTC. Its translation is CASSETGVYGYTF. This rearrangement joins TRBV6-1 to TRBJ1-2; 8 bases are a match to TRBD1. J was trimmed by 4 bases and V by 6 bases; bases with no gene match: 4. Germline V gene data show CDR1 as MNHNS and CDR2 as SASEGT. This CDR3 comprises 13 residues.

The genes are TRBV5-1 and TRBJ2-3; the D is unclear. Germline CDR1 reads SGHRS; CDR2 reads YFSETQ. The V and J ends lost 6 bases and 1 base respectively, with 21 bases between them. The CDR3 runs to 17 residues. CDR3 amino acids: CASTVTPGPLGTDTQYF. The CDR3 DNA follows: TGCGCCAGCACCGTTACCCCGGGTCCCTTAGGCACAGATACGCAGTATTTT.

CDR3 nucleotide sequence: TGTGCCATCAGTTTAGCAGGGACCACTGAAGCTTTCTTT. This translates into CAISLAGTTEAFF. The gene calls are TRBV10-3 and TRBJ1-1; D is possibly TRBD1 (5 bases). The V gene's germline CDR1 is ENHRY and CDR2 SYGVKD. CDR3 length: 13 residues. V gave up 5 bases and J gave up 4 bases, with 11 bases separating them.

J is TRBJ1-1 and V is TRBV5-4, with D tentatively TRBD1 (5 bases). CDR1 is SGHNT and CDR2 is YYREEE in the germline V gene (reference sequence). The CDR3 consists of 17 residues. V was cut by 1 base and J by 0 bases, with 16 bases left in between. CDR3 protein: CASSLRWTQGMNTEAFF. For the CDR3, the DNA is TGTGCCAGCAGCTTGCGTTGGACGCAGGGTATGAACACTGAAGCTTTCTTT.

A note on this clone: The same CDR3 also results from other DNA sequences found in this sample. The DNA of the CDR3 is TGTGCCAGCACAGGTTTTACCGGGGAGCTGTTTTTT. As protein: CASTGFTGELFF. V is TRBV27 and J is TRBJ2-2, with D unresolved. Germline loops: CDR1 MNHEY, CDR2 SMNVEV (reference sequence). V lost 7 bases and J 5 bases, leaving 8 bases between the germline ends. This CDR3 spans 12 amino acids.

This clone was counted once. The chain couples TRBV6-5 to TRBJ2-1; 8 bases line up with TRBD2. Trimming cost V 5 bases and J 9 bases; bases outside gene matches: 9. Germline V CDR1 and CDR2: MNHEY, SVGAGI. The CDR3 length is 14 residues. The CDR3 region has the DNA TGTGCCAGCAGTACCAGTCTAGCGGGTCTTGAGCAGTTCTTC. This codes for CASSTSLAGLEQFF.

The chain has TRBV7-3 and TRBJ2-1, with a tentative D call TRBD2 (5 bases). CDR3 size: 18 residues. Trimming shortened V by 0 bases and J by 5 bases, and 20 bases separated the two germline ends. CDR1 is SGHTA and CDR2 is FQGTGA in the germline V gene. CDR3 protein: CASSLTPRTVTGDNEQFF. The CDR3 nucleotides are TGTGCCAGCAGCTTAACGCCTCGGACTGTGACTGGTGACAATGAGCAGTTCTTC.